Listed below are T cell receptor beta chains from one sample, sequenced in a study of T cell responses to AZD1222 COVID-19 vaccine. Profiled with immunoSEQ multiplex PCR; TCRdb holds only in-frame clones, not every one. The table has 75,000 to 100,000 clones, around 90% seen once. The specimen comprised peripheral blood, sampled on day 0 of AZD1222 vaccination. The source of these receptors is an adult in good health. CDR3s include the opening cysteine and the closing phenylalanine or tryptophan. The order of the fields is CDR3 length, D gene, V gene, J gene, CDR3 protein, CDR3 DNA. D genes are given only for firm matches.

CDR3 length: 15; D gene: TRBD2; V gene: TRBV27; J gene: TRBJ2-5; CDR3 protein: CASSLEREGGETQYF; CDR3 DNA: TGTGCCAGCAGTTTAGAGCGGGAGGGCGGGGAGACCCAGTACTTC
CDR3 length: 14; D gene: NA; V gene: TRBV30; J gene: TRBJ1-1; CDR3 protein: CAWSVRRLNTEAFF; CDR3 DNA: TGTGCCTGGAGTGTACGCAGGTTGAACACTGAAGCTTTCTTT
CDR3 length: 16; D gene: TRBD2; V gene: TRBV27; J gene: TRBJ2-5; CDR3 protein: CASSYSSGGALETQYF; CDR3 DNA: TGTGCCAGCAGTTACTCAAGCGGGGGGGCTCTGGAGACCCAGTACTTC
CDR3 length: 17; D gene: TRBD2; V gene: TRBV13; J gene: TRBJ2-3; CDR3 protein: CASSLRLAGGDTDTQYF; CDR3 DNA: TGTGCCAGCAGCTTAAGGCTAGCGGGGGGGGATACAGATACGCAGTATTTT
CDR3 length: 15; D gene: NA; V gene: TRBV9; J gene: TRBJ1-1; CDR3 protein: CASSAHRALGTEAFF; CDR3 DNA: TGTGCCAGCAGCGCGCACAGGGCCTTGGGGACTGAAGCTTTCTTT
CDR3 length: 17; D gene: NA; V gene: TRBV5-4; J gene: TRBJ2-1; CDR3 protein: CASSFLVAMSSYNEQFF; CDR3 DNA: TGTGCCAGCAGCTTCCTGGTGGCCATGAGCTCCTACAATGAGCAGTTCTTC
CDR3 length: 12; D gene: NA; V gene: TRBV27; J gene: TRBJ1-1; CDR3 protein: CASSPDSIEAFF; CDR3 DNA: TGTGCCAGCAGTCCCGACTCAATTGAAGCTTTCTTT
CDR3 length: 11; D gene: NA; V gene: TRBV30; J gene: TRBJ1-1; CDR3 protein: CAWSGGLEAFF; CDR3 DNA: TGTGCCTGGAGTGGGGGGCTGGAGGCTTTCTTT
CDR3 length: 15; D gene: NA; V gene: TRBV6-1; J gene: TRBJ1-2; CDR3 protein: CASSEPSRAHSGYTF; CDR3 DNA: TGTGCCAGCAGTGAACCCTCCCGGGCTCACAGTGGCTACACCTTC
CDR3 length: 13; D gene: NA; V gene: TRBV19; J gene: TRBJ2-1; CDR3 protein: CASMGVSYNEQFF; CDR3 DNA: TGTGCCAGCATGGGGGTCTCCTACAATGAGCAGTTCTTC
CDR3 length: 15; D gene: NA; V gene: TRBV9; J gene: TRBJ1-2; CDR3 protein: CASSASTDADSGYTF; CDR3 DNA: TGTGCCAGCAGCGCCTCGACTGACGCGGATAGCGGCTACACCTTC
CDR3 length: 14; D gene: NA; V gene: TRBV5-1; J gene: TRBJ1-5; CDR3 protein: CASSLEGGNQPQHF; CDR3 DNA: TGCGCCAGCAGCTTGGAAGGGGGGAATCAGCCCCAGCATTTT
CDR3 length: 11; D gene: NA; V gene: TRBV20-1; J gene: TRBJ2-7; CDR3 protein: CSARREYEQYF; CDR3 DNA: TGCAGTGCTAGGAGAGAGTACGAGCAGTACTTC
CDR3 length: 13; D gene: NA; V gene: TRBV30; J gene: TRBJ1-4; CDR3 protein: CAWSALSSEKLFF; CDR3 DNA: TGTGCCTGGAGTGCCCTCTCCAGTGAAAAACTGTTTTTT
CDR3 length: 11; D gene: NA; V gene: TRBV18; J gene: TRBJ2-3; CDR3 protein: CASSAGDTQYF; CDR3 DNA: TGTGCCAGCTCGGCCGGAGATACGCAGTATTTT
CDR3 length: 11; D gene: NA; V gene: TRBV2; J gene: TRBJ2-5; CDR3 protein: CASSPRETQYF; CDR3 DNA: TGTGCCAGCAGCCCTAGGGAGACCCAGTACTTC
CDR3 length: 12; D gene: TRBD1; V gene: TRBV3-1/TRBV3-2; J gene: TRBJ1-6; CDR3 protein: CASSQGQGTLHF; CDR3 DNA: TGTGCCAGCAGCCAGGGACAGGGCACCCTCCACTTT
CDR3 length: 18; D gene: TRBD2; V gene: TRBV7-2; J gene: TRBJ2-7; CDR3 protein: CASSLEASGRANFYEQYF; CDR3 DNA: TGTGCCAGCAGCTTAGAGGCTAGCGGGAGGGCGAATTTCTACGAGCAGTACTTC
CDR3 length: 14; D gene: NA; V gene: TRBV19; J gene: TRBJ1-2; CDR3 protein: CASSRVGVNYGYTF; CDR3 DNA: TGTGCCAGTAGTCGCGTCGGGGTTAACTATGGCTACACCTTC
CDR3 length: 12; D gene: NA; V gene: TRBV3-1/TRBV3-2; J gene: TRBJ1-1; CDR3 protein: CASSFRFTEAFF; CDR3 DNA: TGTGCCAGCAGCTTCCGATTTACTGAAGCTTTCTTT
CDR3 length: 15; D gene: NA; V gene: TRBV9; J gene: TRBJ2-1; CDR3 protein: CASSVAIAKGNEQFF; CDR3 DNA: TGTGCCAGCAGCGTAGCTATAGCTAAGGGCAATGAGCAGTTCTTC
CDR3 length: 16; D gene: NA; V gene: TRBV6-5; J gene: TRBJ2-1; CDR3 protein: CASSYSLTGRDNEQFF; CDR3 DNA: TGTGCCAGCAGTTACTCTTTGACAGGGAGGGACAATGAGCAGTTCTTC
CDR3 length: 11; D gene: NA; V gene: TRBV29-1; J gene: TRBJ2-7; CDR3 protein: CSVGSTYEQYF; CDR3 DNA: TGCAGCGTTGGTTCAACCTACGAGCAGTACTTC
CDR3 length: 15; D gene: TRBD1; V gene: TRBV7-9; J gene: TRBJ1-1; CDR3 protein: CASSPGQGDVAEAFF; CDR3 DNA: TGTGCCAGCAGCCCAGGACAGGGGGATGTTGCTGAAGCTTTCTTT
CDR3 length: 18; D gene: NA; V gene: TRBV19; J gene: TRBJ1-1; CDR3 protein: CASSRYPRFDRRNTEAFF; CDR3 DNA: TGTGCCAGTAGTCGCTACCCCAGGTTCGACAGGAGGAACACTGAAGCTTTCTTT
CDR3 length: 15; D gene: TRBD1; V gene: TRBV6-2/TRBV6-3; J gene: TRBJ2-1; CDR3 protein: CASSYLGTGNAEQFF; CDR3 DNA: TGTGCCAGCAGTTACCTTGGGACAGGGAACGCTGAGCAGTTCTTC